This T cell receptor beta chain was sequenced in a study of OX40 agonist ivuxolimab in advanced cancers. Regarding the study in general: Ivuxolimab was a fully human IgG2 agonistic monoclonal antibody targeting the costimulatory receptor OX40 (CD134). The paper reports the monotherapy dose-escalation portion (N ≈ 50 patients) of the phase I ivuxolimab trial. Prior anti-PD-1, anti-PD-L1 or anti-CTLA-4 therapy was permitted, and 35% to 40% of dose-escalation patients had received checkpoint inhibitors. In the dose-escalation cohort, approximately 83% of patients were male, and the mean age was 60 years with a range of roughly 20 to 80. Partial responses occurred in three dose-escalation patients: two with cutaneous melanoma and one with hepatocellular carcinoma. Peripheral TCRbeta sequencing was intended to test whether TCR sequence diversity was altered and clonal T-cell expansion was caused by ivuxolimab. Of the 50 to 55 dose-escalation patients, hepatocellular carcinoma was present in roughly 19, melanoma in about 15, renal cell carcinoma in 9 and head and neck cancer in 9. Intravenous ivuxolimab was administered to patients every 2 weeks at six dose levels: 0.01, 0.1, 0.3, 1.5, 3 and 10 mg/kg. Results the study describes overall, beyond this receptor: On average, CD8+ T cells showed more expanded clones than CD4+ T cells after ivuxolimab. The antigen specificity of the peripheral T cells that underwent clonal expansion was not determined. Low levels of normalized T-cell clonal expansion were also shown by some nonresponding patients. At doses of 0.1 to 3.0 mg/kg, clonal expansion of both CD4+ and CD8+ T cells in blood was seen between baseline and week 6. Partial responders in the 0.1-3.0 mg/kg groups had among the lowest normalized peripheral clonal expansion, especially among CD8+ T cells.

From the germline V gene, CDR1 is MDHEN and CDR2 is SYDVKM. V and J are trimmed by 6 bases and 0 bases, and the gene matches miss 9 bases of the junction. From its cysteine to its phenylalanine, the CDR3 spans 17 amino acids. CDR3 DNA only is kept here, 51 bases in frame from base 1. Worth noting for this clone: The target of this receptor is not known. Per-base qualities were not stored, and no clone one base away is much larger.

The trial excluded patients who had a history of autoimmune disease or were on systemic immunosuppression. In every dose cohort, peripheral blood was drawn for TCR sequencing at baseline, cycle 4 day 1, and cycle 7 day 1. Samples were obtained from an open-label, multicenter, first-in-human phase I dose-escalation trial of ivuxolimab. Adults with locally advanced or metastatic head and neck squamous cell, hepatocellular, melanoma or renal cell carcinoma were enrolled in the trial. CD4+ and CD8+ T cells were sorted separately from peripheral blood before TCR sequencing. For sequencing of the TCRbeta CDR3 region, genomic DNA was extracted from the sorted cells. The immunoSEQ Assay was used for sequencing of TCRbeta CDR3 regions. TCRdb holds this immuneACCESS table with in-frame rearrangements only. Some clones are missing; in checked studies, unresolved V genes explain under half, and the rest has no known cause. The sample table lists 65,000 to 75,000 clones, 85% of them with a count of one. The ten largest clonotypes hold over 2% of the sample.

Sequencing was performed on CD4+ or CD8+ T cells sorted from blood, taken in a trial of the OX40 agonist ivuxolimab. The rearranged chain carries TRBV28 and TRBJ1-5; 9 junctional bases match TRBD1. The TCR comes from an adult with an advanced solid tumor such as melanoma, head and neck, liver or kidney cancer. The DNA sequence is as follows: TGTGCCAGCAGCCCCGACAGGGGGTACTATAGCAATCAGCCCCAGCATTTT. Translated, it gives CASSPDRGYYSNQPQHF.